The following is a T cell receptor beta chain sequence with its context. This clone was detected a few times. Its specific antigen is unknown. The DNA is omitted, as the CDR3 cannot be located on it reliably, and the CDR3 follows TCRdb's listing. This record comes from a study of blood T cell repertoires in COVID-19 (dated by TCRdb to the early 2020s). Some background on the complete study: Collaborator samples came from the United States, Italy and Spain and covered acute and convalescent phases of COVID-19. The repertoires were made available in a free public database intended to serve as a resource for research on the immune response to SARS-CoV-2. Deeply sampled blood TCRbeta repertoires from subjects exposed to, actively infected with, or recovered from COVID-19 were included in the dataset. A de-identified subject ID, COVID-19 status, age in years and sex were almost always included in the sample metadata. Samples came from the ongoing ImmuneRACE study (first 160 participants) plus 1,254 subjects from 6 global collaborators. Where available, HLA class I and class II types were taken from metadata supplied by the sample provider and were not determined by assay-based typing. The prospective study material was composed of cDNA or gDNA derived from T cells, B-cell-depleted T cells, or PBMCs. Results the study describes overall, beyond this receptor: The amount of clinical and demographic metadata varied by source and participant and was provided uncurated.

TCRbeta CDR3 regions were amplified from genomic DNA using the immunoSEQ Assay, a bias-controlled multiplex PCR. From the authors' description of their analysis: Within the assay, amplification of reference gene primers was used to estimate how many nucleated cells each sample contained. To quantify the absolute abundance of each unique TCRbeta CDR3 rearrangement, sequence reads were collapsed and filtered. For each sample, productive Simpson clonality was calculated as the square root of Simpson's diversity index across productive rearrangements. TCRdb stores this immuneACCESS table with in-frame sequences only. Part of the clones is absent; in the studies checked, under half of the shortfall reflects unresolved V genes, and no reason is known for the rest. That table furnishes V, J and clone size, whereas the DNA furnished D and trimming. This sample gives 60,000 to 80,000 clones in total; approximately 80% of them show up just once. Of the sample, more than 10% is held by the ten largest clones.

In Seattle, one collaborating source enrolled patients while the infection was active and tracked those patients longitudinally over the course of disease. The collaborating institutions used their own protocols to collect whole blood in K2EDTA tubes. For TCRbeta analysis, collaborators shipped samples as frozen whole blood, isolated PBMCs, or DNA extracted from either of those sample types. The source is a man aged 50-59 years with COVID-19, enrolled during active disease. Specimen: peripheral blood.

The CDR3 here reads CASSFGPGRDTQYF. In this chain, TRBV7-3 is recombined with TRBJ2-3; the table gives TRBD2 as D, unverified against the DNA. The CDR3 contains 14 residues, cysteine and phenylalanine counted. Looking up the germline V gene yields CDR1 SGHTA and CDR2 FQGTGA.